This record looks at one T cell receptor (beta chain) sequence and its context. The CDR3 runs 12 residues. Germline V gives CDR1 GTSNPN, CDR2 SVGIG (reference sequence). With 60 Vbeta and 13 Jbeta primers, the PCR was carried out. Some clones are missing from TCRdb's copy, which holds only in-frame ones; the method was immunoSEQ multiplex PCR. The repertoire consists of some 97,000 clones, with about 80% occurring once and the leading ten covering 4.1%. Unrecorded immune exposures were likely, despite nominal health at sampling. The source of the sample is a study of cytomegalovirus exposure and HLA in healthy donors. About the research overall: Early on, a data release was issued that held about 85 million unique TCRs from HLA-typed donors.

This TCR derives from a female donor in good health and CMV-seropositive. This chain links TRBV30 with TRBJ2-7, with TRBD2 identical over 11 bases. The material sequenced was PBMCs. The DNA for the CDR3 is TGTGCACTGACTAGCGGGACGTACGAGCAGTACTTC. The encoded protein is CALTSGTYEQYF. Filled out from reference TRBV30 and TRBJ2-7, the complete variable domain reads SQTIHQWPATLVQPVGSPLSLECTVEGTSNPNLYWYRQAAGRGLQLLFYSVGIGQISSEVPQNLSASRPQDRQFILSSKKLLLSDSGFYLCALTSGTYEQYFGPGTRLTVT.